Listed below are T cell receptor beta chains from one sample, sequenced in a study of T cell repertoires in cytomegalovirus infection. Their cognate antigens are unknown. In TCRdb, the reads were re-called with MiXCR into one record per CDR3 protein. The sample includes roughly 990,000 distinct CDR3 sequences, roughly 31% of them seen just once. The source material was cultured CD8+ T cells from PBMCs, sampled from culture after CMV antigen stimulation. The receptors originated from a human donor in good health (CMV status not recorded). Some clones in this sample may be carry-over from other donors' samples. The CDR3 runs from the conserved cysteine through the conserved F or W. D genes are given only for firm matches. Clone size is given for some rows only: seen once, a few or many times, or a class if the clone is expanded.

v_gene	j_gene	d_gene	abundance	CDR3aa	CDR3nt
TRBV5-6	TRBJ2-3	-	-	CASSWAGGGTDTQYF	TGTGCCAGCAGCTGGGCCGGGGGAGGCACAGATACGCAGTATTTT
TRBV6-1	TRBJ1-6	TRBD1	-	CASGLDRGYNSPLHF	TGTGCCAGCGGATTAGACAGGGGTTATAATTCACCCCTCCACTTT
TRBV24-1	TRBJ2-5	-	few	CATSDPWRDKKETQYF	TGTGCCACCAGTGATCCATGGCGGGACAAAAAAGAGACCCAGTACTTC
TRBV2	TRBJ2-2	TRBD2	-	CAIAFGTSGTGELFF	TGTGCCATCGCCTTCGGGACTAGCGGGACCGGGGAGCTGTTTTTT
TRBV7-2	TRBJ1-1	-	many	CASSLTSGTQYEAFF	TGTGCCAGCAGCTTAACGTCCGGGACCCAGTATGAAGCTTTCTTT
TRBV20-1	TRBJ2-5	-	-	CSARDWETQYF	TGCAGTGCTAGAGATTGGGAGACCCAGTACTTC
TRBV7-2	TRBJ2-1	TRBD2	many	CASSLNPTSGGPFRYNEQFF	TGTGCCAGCAGCTTAAACCCCACTAGCGGGGGGCCGTTTAGGTACAATGAGCAGTTCTTC
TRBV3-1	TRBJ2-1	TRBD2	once	CASSHEIAGGPSNEQFF	TGTGCCAGCAGCCACGAAATAGCGGGGGGGCCAAGCAATGAGCAGTTCTTC
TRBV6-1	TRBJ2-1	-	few	CASRQGRVSYNKQFF	TGTGCCAGCAGACAGGGACGGGTTTCCTACAATAAGCAGTTCTTC
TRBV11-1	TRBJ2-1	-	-	CASSFRGLHPYNEQFF	TGTGCCAGCAGCTTCCGCGGCTTACACCCCTACAATGAGCAGTTCTTC
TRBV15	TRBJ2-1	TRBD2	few	CATSSQGLAGDGNEQFF	TGTGCCACCAGCTCCCAGGGACTAGCGGGGGACGGAAATGAGCAGTTCTTC
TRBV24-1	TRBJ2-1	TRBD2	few	CATSDRDYNLYNEQFF	TGTGCCACCAGTGATCGGGACTATAATTTATACAATGAGCAGTTCTTC
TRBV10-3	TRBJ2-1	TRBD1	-	CAISESTGYDPLYNEQFF	TGTGCCATCAGTGAGTCGACAGGGTATGATCCCCTCTACAATGAGCAGTTCTTC
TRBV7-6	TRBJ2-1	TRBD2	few	CASSLKAGGMNEQFF	TGTGCCAGCAGCTTAAAAGCGGGGGGGATGAATGAGCAGTTCTTC
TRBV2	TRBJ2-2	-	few	CASSDLGLNTGELFF	TGTGCCAGCAGTGACTTGGGACTGAACACCGGGGAGCTGTTTTTT
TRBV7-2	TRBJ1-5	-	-	CASSLRGRVVNQPQHF	TGTGCCAGCAGCTTAAGAGGCAGGGTGGTGAATCAGCCCCAGCATTTT
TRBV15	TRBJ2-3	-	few	CATSREGFTDTQYF	TGTGCCACCAGCAGAGAAGGGTTCACAGATACGCAGTATTTT
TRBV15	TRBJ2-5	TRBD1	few	CATSTITGGETQYF	TGTGCCACCAGCACTATTACAGGGGGAGAGACCCAGTACTTC
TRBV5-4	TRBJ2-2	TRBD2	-	CASSGRVQGGYTGELFF	TGTGCCAGCAGCGGACGAGTGCAGGGAGGGTACACCGGGGAGCTGTTTTTT
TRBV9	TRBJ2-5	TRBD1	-	CASSVVGTGGAETQYF	TGTGCCAGCAGCGTAGTCGGGACAGGGGGCGCGGAGACCCAGTACTTC
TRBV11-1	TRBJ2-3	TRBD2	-	CASSFSGGARTQYF	TGTGCCAGCAGCTTTAGCGGGGGGGCACGAACGCAGTATTTT
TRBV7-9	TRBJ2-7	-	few	CASSLLGPIYEQYF	TGTGCCAGCAGCTTGTTGGGTCCGATTTACGAGCAGTACTTC
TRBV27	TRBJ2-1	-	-	CASSLSRTAYNEQFF	TGTGCCAGCAGTTTATCCCGGACAGCCTACAATGAGCAGTTCTTC
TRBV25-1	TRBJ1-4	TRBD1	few	CASSEWDRTNEKLFF	TGTGCCAGCAGTGAATGGGACAGAACTAATGAAAAACTGTTTTTT
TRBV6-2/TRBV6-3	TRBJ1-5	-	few	CASSYHREGGNQPQHF	TGTGCCAGCAGTTACCACAGGGAGGGAGGCAATCAGCCCCAGCATTTT
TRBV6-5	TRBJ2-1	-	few	CASSSWAAVEYNEQFF	TGTGCCAGCAGTTCCTGGGCCGCGGTGGAATACAATGAGCAGTTCTTC
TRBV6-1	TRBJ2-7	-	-	CASSERGEIYEQYF	TGTGCCAGCAGTGAACGCGGGGAAATCTACGAGCAGTACTTC
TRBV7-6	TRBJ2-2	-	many	CASSLDRAANTGELFF	TGTGCCAGCAGCTTAGACAGGGCTGCGAACACCGGGGAGCTGTTTTTT
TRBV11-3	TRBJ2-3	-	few	CASSFGGRESTDTQYF	TGTGCCAGCAGCTTCGGGGGCAGGGAAAGCACAGATACGCAGTATTTT
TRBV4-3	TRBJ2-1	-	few	CASSQDGRGFYNEQFF	TGCGCCAGCAGCCAAGATGGACGGGGGTTCTACAATGAGCAGTTCTTC